This TCR beta chain was sequenced in a study of blood T cell repertoires in COVID-19 (dated by TCRdb to 2019 to 2021). At the level of the whole study: ImmuneRACE Cohort 3 recovered participants were defined by two consecutive negative NP/OP PCR tests, healthcare professional clearance, or symptom resolution. A freely available public database, intended as a resource for researchers studying the immune response to SARS-CoV-2, is where the repertoires were released. The sample metadata nearly always contained a de-identified subject ID, COVID-19 status, age in years and sex. HLA class I and class II types, where available, came from metadata supplied by the sample provider rather than from assay-based typing. The prospective study material was composed of cDNA or gDNA derived from T cells, B-cell-depleted T cells, or PBMCs. The collaborator samples originated in the United States, Italy and Spain and spanned the acute and convalescent phases of COVID-19. Deeply sampled blood TCRbeta repertoires from subjects exposed to, actively infected with, or recovered from COVID-19 were included in the dataset. Samples came from the ongoing ImmuneRACE study (first 160 participants) plus 1,254 subjects from 6 global collaborators.

General conclusions and limits of the study: The amount of clinical and demographic metadata varied by source and participant and was provided uncurated.

TCRbeta CDR3 regions were amplified from genomic DNA using the immunoSEQ Assay, a bias-controlled multiplex PCR. In the source study's methods: The number of nucleated cells in each sample was estimated from the amplification of reference gene primers within the assay. To quantify the absolute abundance of each unique TCRbeta CDR3 rearrangement, sequence reads were collapsed and filtered. Productive Simpson clonality was computed per sample as the square root of Simpson's diversity index over productive rearrangements. The source is immuneACCESS, and TCRdb retained only in-frame sequences with V and J called. Part of the clones is not carried over; for the studies checked, unresolved V genes explain less than half of this, and the remainder is unexplained. That table gives V, J and clone size, and the DNA gave D and trimming. For this sample the table gives under 300,000 clones, of which about 88% were detected only once. The top ten hold 2% to 2.5% of the sample.

In the prospective study, participants were about 18 to 89 years old, resided in 20 to 30 geographic areas of the United States, and were enrolled through a virtual design. Cohort assignment in the prospective study relied on participant-reported clinical history from a screening survey and a study questionnaire. Mobile phlebotomists in the prospective study collected whole blood, serum and a nasopharyngeal or oropharyngeal swab from every participant. Participants in the prospective study had the option to provide additional blood draws and questionnaires over an approximately two-month period. Blood samples from the prospective study were shipped frozen or at room temperature prior to DNA extraction. V is cut by 5 bases and J by 5 bases, and the space between the germline ends is 19 bases. From the germline V gene, CDR1 is KGHSH and CDR2 is LQKENI. The CDR3, cysteine through phenylalanine, is 15 amino acids long. Only the CDR3 DNA stays, 45 bases, in frame from base 1.

About this clone: Its binding antigen is unknown. No clone much larger than this one lies a single base away; base qualities are absent.

The sequence came from a woman aged 60-75 years in a cohort exposed to, infected with or recovered from COVID-19 (not recorded which). The chain employs TRBV18 and TRBJ2-7; TRBD1 could be the D gene, as 5 bases match. The source material was PBMCs or T cells enriched from blood (not recorded which). The CDR3 reads CASSSSITGSNEQYF. The DNA sequence follows: TGTGCCAGCTCATCGAGCATTACAGGTTCCAACGAGCAGTACTTC.